This T cell receptor (beta chain) was recovered during a study of T cell repertoires in cytomegalovirus infection. Background on the study: Evidence of both CMV infection and a matching HLA type came from public TCR beta signatures.

Germline lookup yields CDR1 SGHTA and CDR2 FQGNSA. The V end lost 3 bases, the J end lost 0 bases, and 7 bases lay between the germline ends. The CDR3 sequence is 14 residues long. The study, taken as a whole, reports: The cumulative frequency of public TCR beta families identified carriers of CMV plus the relevant HLA. Clonotypes of TCR beta that were HLA-C-restricted and CMV-specific dominated the ex vivo response.

With regard to this clonotype: Its antigen is unidentified.

TCRdb reanalysed the reads using MiXCR and keeps one entry per CDR3 protein. Here the sample spans about 130,000 distinct CDR3 sequences, 20% to 30% being singletons. V gene TRBV7-2 combines with J gene TRBJ2-3, with D perhaps matching TRBD1 or TRBD2 (5 bases each). The material sequenced was PBMCs, sequenced either directly or after in vitro stimulation (not recorded which). This clonotype was obtained from a human donor in good health (CMV status not recorded). Some clones in this sample may be carry-over from other donors' samples. The CDR3 sequence: CASSFGGSTDTQYF. Here the CDR3 DNA reads TGTGCCAGCAGCTTTGGGGGTAGCACAGATACGCAGTATTTT.